Listed here are 13 T cell receptor beta chains from one sample, sequenced in a study of blood T cell repertoires in COVID-19 (dated by TCRdb to about 2020). The library relied on the immunoSEQ multiplex PCR assay. Sourced from immuneACCESS, this table was stored by TCRdb with only in-frame sequences that have V and J called. A share of the clones is absent; for the studies checked, an unresolved V gene accounts for under half, and the remainder has no known explanation. The sample table lists approximately 200,000 clones, about nine tenths of them with a count of one. Around 2% of the sample is in the top ten clones. Sequencing was performed on PBMCs or T cells enriched from blood (not recorded which). The receptor set was obtained from a woman in her 30s who had recovered from COVID-19.

The genes are TRBV19 and TRBJ1-1; 10 bases are shared with TRBD1. CDR3 size: 12 residues. V dropped 9 bases and J dropped 5; count of bases not matched to a gene: 3. The germline V gene encodes CDR1 LNHDA and CDR2 SQIVND (reference sequence). The CDR3 region has the DNA TGTGCCAGCTGGGACAGGGGAACTGAAGCTTTCTTT. Translating gives CASWDRGTEAFF.

The rearrangement uses TRBV7-9 and TRBJ1-3; tentative D call: TRBD1 (6 bases). Germline V gene lookup returns CDR1 SEHNR and CDR2 FQNEAQ (reference sequence). V was clipped by 4 bases and J by 3 bases, with 10 bases between them. This CDR3 is built from 14 residues. CDR3 in amino acids: CASSWTEGGNTIYF. CDR3 coding DNA: TGTGCCAGCAGCTGGACAGAGGGTGGAAACACCATATATTTT.

The chain couples TRBV25-1 to TRBJ1-5; unclear D gene. V shed 0 bases and J shed 5 bases, with 8 bases lying between them. Germline V gene sequence: CDR1 MGHDK, CDR2 SYGVNS. This CDR3 spans 14 amino acids. For the CDR3, the DNA is TGTGCCAGCAGTGAATACGGGTGGGATCAGCCCCAGCATTTT. As protein: CASSEYGWDQPQHF. The variable domain in full, with the rest retrieved from reference TRBV25-1 and TRBJ1-5, is EADIYQTPRYLVIGTGKKITLECSQTMGHDKMYWYQQDPGMELHLIHYSYGVNSTEKGDLSSESTVSRIRTEHFPLTLESARPSHTSQYLCASSEYGWDQPQHFGDGTRLSIL.

The V and J genes are TRBV3-1 (or the pseudogene TRBV3-2) and TRBJ1-4, with D maybe TRBD1 (6 bases). This CDR3 has 15 amino acids. The V end was cut by 2 bases, the J end by 7 bases, with 14 bases between. Germline assignment: CDR1 LGHDT and CDR2 YNNKEL (reference sequence). CDR3 in DNA: TGTGCCAGCAGCCAAAACAGGGATACCGGTGAAAAACTGTTTTTT. It specifies CASSQNRDTGEKLFF.

This sequence joins TRBV19 and TRBJ1-5; 7 nucleotides align to TRBD1. Germline V gene data show CDR1 as LNHDA and CDR2 as SQIVND (reference sequence). The V segment lost 8 bases and the J segment 4 bases; nucleotides outside the gene matches: 11. The CDR3 contains 15 residues. The CDR3 protein is CASLGTGVRNQPQHF. CDR3 nucleotide sequence: TGTGCCAGTCTAGGCACAGGGGTAAGAAATCAGCCCCAGCATTTT.

This clone was found once. This chain uses TRBV11-3 with TRBJ1-4, with D unclear. Trimming removed 1 base from V and 7 bases from J, with 13 bases in between. Germline V CDR1 and CDR2: SGHNT, YENEEA. CDR3 size: 15 residues. The CDR3 DNA follows: TGTGCCAGCAGCTTAGGGGCGAAAGATTTTGAAAAACTGTTTTTT. It codes for CASSLGAKDFEKLFF.

This sequence joins TRBV20-1 and TRBJ1-5, with 7 bases aligning to TRBD1. Trimming took 3 bases from V and 6 from J; bases not matched to a gene: 8. Germline V gene sequence: CDR1 DFQATT, CDR2 SNEGSKA (reference sequence). The CDR3 totals 14 residues. CDR3 sequence reads: CSASLGQDGQPQHF. Written as DNA, the CDR3 is TGCAGTGCTAGTCTTGGACAGGATGGTCAGCCCCAGCATTTT.

The chain recombines TRBV9 with TRBJ2-2; 9 bases are shared with TRBD1. This CDR3 comprises 16 residues. Trimming at V came to 4 bases and at J to 1 base, leaving 5 bases not matched to a gene. Germline lookup yields CDR1 SGDLS and CDR2 YYNGEE. The CDR3 DNA reads as TGTGCCAGCAGCCCCGGGACAGGGCGGAACACCGGGGAGCTGTTTTTT. Translating gives CASSPGTGRNTGELFF.

V usage is TRBV11-3 and J usage is TRBJ1-2; 7 positions match TRBD1. Germline CDR1 reads SGHNT; CDR2 reads YENEEA. The V and J ends lost 3 bases and 2 bases, in that order; junction bases with no gene match: 9. The CDR3 totals 16 residues. The CDR3 sequence is CASSFHPGQLNYGYTF. CDR3 coding DNA: TGTGCCAGCAGCTTTCATCCGGGACAGCTAAACTATGGCTACACCTTC. Supplemented by reference TRBV11-3 and TRBJ1-2, the full variable domain reads EAGVVQSPRYKIIEKKQPVAFWCNPISGHNTLYWYLQNLGQGPELLIRYENEEAVDDSQLPKDRFSAERLKGVDSTLKIQPAELGDSAVYLCASSFHPGQLNYGYTFGSGTRLTVV.

The genes are TRBV7-8 and TRBJ2-7; 8 bases fit TRBD1. In germline, CDR1 is SGHVS, CDR2 FQNEAQ. The trim removed 3 bases at V and 6 bases at J, leaving 7 bases unmatched. The CDR3 has 14 residues. The CDR3 DNA is TGTGCCAGCAGCTTCTTTGTTGGACAGGGCGAGCAGTACTTC. Protein: CASSFFVGQGEQYF.

The chain couples TRBV5-6 to TRBJ1-1; perhaps TRBD1 as D (6 bases). CDR1 is SGHDT and CDR2 is YYEEEE in the germline V gene. The CDR3 is 14 amino acids. V was pared by 3 bases and J by 5 bases, with 14 bases between. The CDR3 region has the DNA TGTGCCAGCAGCTCTGGACAGCGGTGGACTGAAGCTTTCTTT. Translating it yields CASSSGQRWTEAFF. The complete variable domain, with remaining parts taken from reference TRBV5-6 and TRBJ1-1, reads DAGVTQSPTHLIKTRGQQVTLRCSPKSGHDTVSWYQQALGQGPQFIFQYYEEEERQRGNFPDRFSGHQFPNYSSELNVNALLLGDSALYLCASSSGQRWTEAFFGQGTRLTVV.

The V gene is TRBV13, the J gene TRBJ2-1; 10 bases map to TRBD2. This CDR3 has 15 residues. Germline lookup yields CDR1 PRHDT and CDR2 FYEKMQ (reference sequence). The ends lost 5 bases at V and 5 bases at J; junction bases unmatched: 6. The CDR3 DNA reads as TGTGCCAGCAGCAACAGACTAGCGGGTAACAATGAGCAGTTCTTC. Translated, it gives CASSNRLAGNNEQFF.

J is TRBJ2-5 and V is TRBV19; no definite D call. V lost 6 bases to trimming and J lost 2 bases, with 16 bases between them. This CDR3 spans 15 amino acids. From germline, CDR1 is LNHDA and CDR2 SQIVND (reference sequence). The CDR3 loop is CASSPTRNLQETQYF. The CDR3 region has the DNA TGTGCCAGTAGCCCAACGAGGAATCTACAAGAGACCCAGTACTTC.